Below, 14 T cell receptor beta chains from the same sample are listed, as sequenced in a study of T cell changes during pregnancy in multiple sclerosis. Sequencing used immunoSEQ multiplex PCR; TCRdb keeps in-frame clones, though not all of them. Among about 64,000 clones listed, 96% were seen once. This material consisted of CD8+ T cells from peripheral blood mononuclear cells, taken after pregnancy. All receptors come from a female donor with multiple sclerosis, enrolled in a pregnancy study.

The CDR3 nucleotides are TGTGCCAGCAGCGACGTCCTTTCTAGCGGGAGTATCACCGGGGAGCTGTTTTTT. It encodes CASSDVLSSGSITGELFF. This sequence joins TRBV5-4 and TRBJ2-2; 10 bases match TRBD2. The CDR3 is 18 amino acids. With 4 bases clipped from V and 4 bases from J, the junction kept 13 bases outside the gene matches. Germline lookup yields CDR1 SGHNT and CDR2 YYREEE (reference sequence).

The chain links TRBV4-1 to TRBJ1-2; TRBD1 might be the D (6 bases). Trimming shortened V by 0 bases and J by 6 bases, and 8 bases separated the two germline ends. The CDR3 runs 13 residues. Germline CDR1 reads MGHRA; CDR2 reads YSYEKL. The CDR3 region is CASSQDWGHGYTF. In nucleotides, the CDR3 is TGCGCCAGCAGCCAAGATTGGGGGCATGGCTACACCTTC.

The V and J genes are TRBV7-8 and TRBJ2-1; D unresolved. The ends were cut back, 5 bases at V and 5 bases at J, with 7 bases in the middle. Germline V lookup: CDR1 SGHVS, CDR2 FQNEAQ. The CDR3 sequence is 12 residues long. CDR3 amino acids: CASSLLNNEQFF. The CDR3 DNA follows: TGTGCCAGCAGCCTTCTAAACAATGAGCAGTTCTTC.

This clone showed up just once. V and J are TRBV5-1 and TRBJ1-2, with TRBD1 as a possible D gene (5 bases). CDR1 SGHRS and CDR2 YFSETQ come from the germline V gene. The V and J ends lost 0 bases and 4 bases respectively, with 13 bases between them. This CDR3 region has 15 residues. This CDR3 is CASSLDPGLGYGYTF. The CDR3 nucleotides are TGCGCCAGCAGCTTGGATCCAGGGTTGGGCTATGGCTACACCTTC.

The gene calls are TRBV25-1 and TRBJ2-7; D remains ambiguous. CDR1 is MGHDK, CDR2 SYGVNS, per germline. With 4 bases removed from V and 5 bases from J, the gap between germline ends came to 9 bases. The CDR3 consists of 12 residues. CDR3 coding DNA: TGTGCCAGCAGTGGAACTATTGACGAGCAGTACTTC. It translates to CASSGTIDEQYF.

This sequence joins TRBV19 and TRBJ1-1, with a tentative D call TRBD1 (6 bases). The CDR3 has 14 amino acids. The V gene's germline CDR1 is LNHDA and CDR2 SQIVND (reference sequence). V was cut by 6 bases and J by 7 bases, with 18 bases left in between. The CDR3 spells CASSLEEQGNEAFF. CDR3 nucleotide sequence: TGTGCCAGTAGCCTAGAGGAACAGGGAAATGAAGCTTTCTTT.

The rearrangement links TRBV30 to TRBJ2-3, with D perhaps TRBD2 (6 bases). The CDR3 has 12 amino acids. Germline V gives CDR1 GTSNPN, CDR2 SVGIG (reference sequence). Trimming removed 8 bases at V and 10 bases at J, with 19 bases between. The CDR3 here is CARGSLGPSQYF. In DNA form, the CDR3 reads TGTGCCCGGGGGTCGCTAGGGCCATCGCAGTATTTT.

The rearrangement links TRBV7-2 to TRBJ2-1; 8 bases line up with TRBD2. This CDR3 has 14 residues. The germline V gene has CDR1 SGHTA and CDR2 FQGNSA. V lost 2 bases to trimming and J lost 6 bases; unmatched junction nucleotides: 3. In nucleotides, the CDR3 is TGTGCCAGCAGCTTACTTCGGGAGGGCAATGAGCAGTTCTTC. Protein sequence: CASSLLREGNEQFF.

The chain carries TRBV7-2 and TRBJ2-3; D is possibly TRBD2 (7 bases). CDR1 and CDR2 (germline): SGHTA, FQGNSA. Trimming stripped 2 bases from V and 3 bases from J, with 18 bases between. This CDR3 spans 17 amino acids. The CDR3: CASSLWRGPTATDTQYF. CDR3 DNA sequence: TGTGCCAGCAGCTTATGGCGGGGGCCCACAGCGACAGATACGCAGTATTTT.

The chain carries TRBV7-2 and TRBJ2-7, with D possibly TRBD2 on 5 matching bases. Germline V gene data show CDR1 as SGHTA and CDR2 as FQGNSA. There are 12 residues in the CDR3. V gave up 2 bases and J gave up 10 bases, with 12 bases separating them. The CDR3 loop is CASSLNGVEQYF. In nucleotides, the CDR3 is TGTGCCAGCAGCTTAAACGGGGTCGAACAGTACTTC.

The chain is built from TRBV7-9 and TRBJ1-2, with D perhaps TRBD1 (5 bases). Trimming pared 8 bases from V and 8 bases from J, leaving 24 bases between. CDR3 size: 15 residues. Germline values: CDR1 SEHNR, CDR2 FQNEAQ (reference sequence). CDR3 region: CASGTGTASRVGYTF. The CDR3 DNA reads TGTGCCAGCGGAACCGGGACTGCCTCTCGAGTGGGCTACACCTTC.

The CDR3 loop is CASSYGGINEQFF. The CDR3, as DNA: TGTGCCAGCAGTTACGGCGGGATCAATGAGCAGTTCTTC. V usage is TRBV6-5 and J usage is TRBJ2-1; D is perhaps TRBD2 (6 bases). There are 13 residues in the CDR3. Trimming cost V 2 bases and J 6 bases, with 8 bases left between them. In germline, CDR1 is MNHEY, CDR2 SVGAGI.

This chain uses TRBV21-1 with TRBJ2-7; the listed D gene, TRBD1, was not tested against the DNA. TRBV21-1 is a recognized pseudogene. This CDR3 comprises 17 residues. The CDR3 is CASSKRCQATIPYEQYF. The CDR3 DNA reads TGTGCCAGCAGCAAACGGTGCCAGGCGACAATCCCTTACGAGCAGTACTTC.

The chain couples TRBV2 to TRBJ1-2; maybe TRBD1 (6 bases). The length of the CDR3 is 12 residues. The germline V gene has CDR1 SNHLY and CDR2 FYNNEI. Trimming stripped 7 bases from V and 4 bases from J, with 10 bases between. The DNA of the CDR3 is TGTGCCAGCAAAGGACAGATCTATGGCTACACCTTC. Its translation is CASKGQIYGYTF.